These 25 T cell receptor beta chains share one sample of origin, sequenced in a study of T cells after yellow fever vaccination. TCRdb re-derived calls from the 5' RACE reads in MiXCR, one entry per CDR3 protein. This table holds about 220,000 distinct CDR3 sequences, 3.2% found once. Sequences were derived from CD4+ T cells sorted from PBMCs, sampled 10 days after the yellow fever booster vaccination. These receptors all stem from a man aged 18 to 29 who received the YFV17D yellow fever vaccine.

In its sample, this clonotype was seen once. A much larger clone differs by one base, so this may be a read error. CDR3 amino acids: CASSYRGAEGTLYF. In DNA, the CDR3 is TGTGCCAGCAGTTACCGGGGAGCGGAAGGTACGCTGTATTTT. The rearrangement joins TRBV6-2 or TRBV6-3 to TRBJ2-3; D might be TRBD2 (5 bases). Germline V lookup: CDR1 MNHEY, CDR2 SVGEGT. The CDR3 is 14 amino acids.

This clonotype was counted many times. V is TRBV12-5 and J is TRBJ2-1, with D possibly being TRBD2 (5 bases). The CDR3 consists of 15 residues. The ends were cut back, 3 bases at V and 6 bases at J, with 15 bases in the middle. Germline CDR1 and CDR2: LGHNT and FRNRAP. Here the CDR3 DNA reads TGTGCTAGTGGTTTTTGGTCCCCGGGGTTCAATGAGCAGTTCTTC. It yields the protein CASGFWSPGFNEQFF.

Only a few counts were recorded for this clonotype. The chain recombines TRBV29-1 with TRBJ2-1; D may match TRBD1 or TRBD2 (5 bases each). Germline V gene lookup returns CDR1 SQVTM and CDR2 ANQGSEA. The CDR3 consists of 13 residues. Trimming pared 4 bases from V and 6 bases from J, leaving 13 bases between. The CDR3 protein is CSVVGDRGNEQFF. CDR3 coding DNA: TGCAGCGTTGTAGGGGACCGTGGCAATGAGCAGTTCTTC.

This clonotype was picked up a small number of times. The V and J genes are TRBV18 and TRBJ1-1, with TRBD1 identical over 7 bases. Germline loops: CDR1 KGHSH, CDR2 LQKENI. CDR3 length equals 17 residues. The trim removed 6 bases at V and 3 bases at J, leaving 16 bases unmatched. The DNA for the CDR3 is TGTGCCAGCTCCCCGAGGGAGGGACAGCCTACGGACACTGAAGCTTTCTTT. It specifies CASSPREGQPTDTEAFF.

This clonotype was seen at least ten times. The chain joins TRBV12-3 or TRBV12-4 to TRBJ2-7, with TRBD1 as a possible D gene (6 bases). The CDR3 has 16 amino acids. V lost 5 bases and J lost 0, with 17 bases in between. CDR3 in DNA: TGTGCCAGCAGTAAAACAGGGTCCACTCGCTCCTACGAGCAGTACTTC. Its protein product is CASSKTGSTRSYEQYF.

The J gene is TRBJ1-1, the V gene TRBV6-6; the match to TRBD1 covers 7 bases. The CDR3 is 14 residues long. Looked up from germline, CDR1 is MNHNY and CDR2 is SVGAGI (reference sequence). The V gene end was trimmed by 1 base and the J gene end by 3 bases; junction bases not matched to a gene: 2. The CDR3 DNA reads as TGTGCCAGCAGTTACTATGGGACAGACACTGAAGCTTTCTTT. Protein: CASSYYGTDTEAFF.

This clonotype was seen many times. This chain connects TRBV7-6 to TRBJ2-7, with D hard to call. The CDR3 extends over 13 amino acids. Germline-derived CDR1 and CDR2 are SGHVS and FNYEAQ. Between the trimmed V and J ends, which lost 5 bases and 0 bases, there was a span of 8 bases. As DNA, the CDR3 is TGTGCCAGCAGCCAGGCTCACTCCTACGAGCAGTACTTC. Translating it yields CASSQAHSYEQYF.

This clonotype was counted at least ten times. This chain connects TRBV6-1 to TRBJ1-5; D uncertain. This CDR3 region has 15 residues. Germline CDR1 and CDR2: MNHNS and SASEGT. The V end lost 3 bases, the J end lost 1 base, and 10 bases lay between the germline ends. The CDR3 spells CASSDLRRSNQPQHF. The CDR3 DNA reads TGTGCCAGCAGTGACCTCCGGCGAAGCAATCAGCCCCAGCATTTT.

This clonotype was seen repeatedly, ten times or more. The genes are TRBV7-6 and TRBJ1-1; weak D call: TRBD1 (5 bases). Per germline, CDR1 SGHVS and CDR2 FNYEAQ. V gave up 6 bases and J gave up 0 bases, with 11 bases separating them. The CDR3 is 14 amino acids. DNA of the CDR3: TGTGCCAGCAGTCGACAGCAGATGAACACTGAAGCTTTCTTT. Amino acids: CASSRQQMNTEAFF.

This clonotype was seen only a few times. The J gene is TRBJ2-7, the V gene TRBV5-4; 7 nucleotides align to TRBD1. The V segment lost 3 bases and the J segment 6 bases; nucleotides outside the gene matches: 12. The length of the CDR3 is 15 residues. Germline V gene data show CDR1 as SGHNT and CDR2 as YYREEE (reference sequence). The CDR3 protein is CASSSRGQLRGEQYF. The DNA of the CDR3 is TGTGCCAGCAGCTCGAGGGGACAGCTTCGGGGCGAGCAGTACTTC.

This clonotype appeared many times. The CDR3 nucleotides are TGTGCCAGCAGCGTAGCCCCAAGCTCTGGAAACACCATATATTTT. Amino acid sequence: CASSVAPSSGNTIYF. The V and J genes are TRBV9 and TRBJ1-3; no reliable D call. Germline CDR1 and CDR2: SGDLS and YYNGEE. Deletions cut 0 bases from V and 0 bases from J, with 7 bases between. CDR3 size: 15 residues.

This rearrangement joins TRBV6-1 to TRBJ2-1; 9 nucleotides agree with TRBD2. From germline, CDR1 is MNHNS and CDR2 SASEGT. V trimming: 10 bases; J trimming: 3 bases; junction bases outside the gene matches: 13. The CDR3 contains 16 residues. The CDR3 region is CATLVAAGGGYNEQFF. Here the CDR3 DNA reads TGTGCCACCTTGGTTGCAGCGGGGGGTGGCTACAATGAGCAGTTCTTC.

This clonotype was counted only a few times. CDR3 loop: CASSQPGGSTEAFF. Here the CDR3 DNA reads TGTGCCAGCAGCCAACCTGGGGGTTCCACTGAAGCTTTCTTT. This chain joins TRBV4-2 and TRBJ1-1; D is possibly TRBD1 (5 bases). V lost 2 bases and J 4 bases, leaving 11 bases between the germline ends. The CDR3 extends over 14 amino acids. The germline CDR1 and CDR2 sequences are LGHNA and YNFKEQ.

This clonotype occurred a few times. The chain joins TRBV5-8 to TRBJ1-4, with D possibly being TRBD1 (5 bases). Looked up from germline, CDR1 is SGHTS and CDR2 is YDEGEE. This CDR3 spans 16 amino acids. V was pared by 0 bases and J by 3 bases, with 12 bases between. The CDR3 bases are TGTGCCAGCAGCTTGGGGACAAACCTCGCTAATGAAAAACTGTTTTTT. Translation gives CASSLGTNLANEKLFF.

In this sample, this clonotype turned up a few times. The chain is built from TRBV5-4 and TRBJ2-3; no clear D gene. Germline CDR1 is SGHNT and CDR2 is YYREEE (reference sequence). V was pared by 4 bases and J by 2 bases, with 11 bases between. The CDR3 extends over 14 amino acids. The CDR3, as DNA: TGTGCCAGCAGCCACCTGAAACTCACAGATACGCAGTATTTT. This gives the protein CASSHLKLTDTQYF. The full variable domain, completed using reference TRBV5-4 and TRBJ2-3, is ETGVTQSPTHLIKTRGQQVTLRCSSQSGHNTVSWYQQALGQGPQFIFQYYREEENGRGNFPPRFSGLQFPNYSSELNVNALELDDSALYLCASSHLKLTDTQYFGPGTRLTVL.

In its sample, this clonotype was seen a few times. V and J are TRBV19 and TRBJ2-2; 7 bases agree with TRBD2. V dropped 4 bases and J dropped 4; count of bases not matched to a gene: 9. Germline values: CDR1 LNHDA, CDR2 SQIVND (reference sequence). The CDR3 length is 16 residues. The CDR3 DNA follows: TGTGCCAGTAGTAACCTACAGCGGGGCCGCACCGGGGAGCTGTTTTTT. Protein product: CASSNLQRGRTGELFF.

CDR3 sequence reads: CASSSARWGARETQYF. CDR3 sequence (DNA): TGTGCCAGCAGCTCCGCGCGTTGGGGGGCTCGGGAGACCCAGTACTTC. The genes are TRBV6-2 or TRBV6-3 and TRBJ2-5, with D possibly being TRBD1 or TRBD2 (6 bases each). CDR3 length equals 16 residues. Germline CDR1 MNHEY, CDR2 SVGEGT. Between the trimmed V and J ends, which lost 6 bases and 5 bases, there was a span of 22 bases.

This rearrangement joins TRBV28 to TRBJ2-2; the D gene is possibly TRBD2 (6 bases). Trimming took 3 bases from V and 9 from J, leaving 11 bases between them. This CDR3 is 13 amino acids long. Germline CDR1 is MDHEN and CDR2 is SYDVKM. The CDR3 here is CASSLGGSWELFF. The CDR3 bases are TGTGCCAGCAGTTTGGGGGGTAGCTGGGAGCTGTTTTTT.

This sequence joins TRBV6-6 and TRBJ2-6; no definite D call. CDR1 MNHNY and CDR2 SVGAGI come from the germline V gene (reference sequence). This CDR3 is built from 16 residues. V was cut by 0 bases and J by 0 bases, with 6 bases left in between. For the CDR3, the DNA is TGTGCCAGCAGTTACTCGATAGGCTCTGGGGCCAACGTCCTGACTTTC. Its translation: CASSYSIGSGANVLTF.

This clonotype was found a few times. J is TRBJ1-3 and V is TRBV5-6; TRBD1 might be the D (6 bases). CDR1 SGHDT and CDR2 YYEEEE come from the germline V gene. CDR3 size: 14 residues. Between the trimmed V and J ends, which lost 4 bases and 7 bases, there was a span of 15 bases. The CDR3 protein is CASSTDSNWNTIYF. In DNA form, the CDR3 reads TGTGCCAGCAGCACGGACAGTAATTGGAACACCATATATTTT.

The genes are TRBV6-2 or TRBV6-3 and TRBJ2-7; no clear D gene. Per germline, CDR1 MNHEY and CDR2 SVGEGT. The CDR3 covers 12 residues. The V gene lost 2 bases and the J gene lost 2 bases, with 4 bases spanning the gap. The CDR3 reads CASSYDAYEQYF. The CDR3 DNA reads TGTGCCAGCAGTTACGATGCCTACGAGCAGTACTTC.

This clonotype was counted ten times or more. This rearrangement joins TRBV4-3 to TRBJ1-5; TRBD1 matches 10 bases. Germline V gives CDR1 LGHNA, CDR2 YSLEER. The CDR3 has 15 residues. The V and J ends lost 0 bases and 6 bases, in that order; junction bases with no gene match: 2. In nucleotides, the CDR3 is TGCGCCAGCAGCCAAGACGGACAGGGGGGTCAGCCCCAGCATTTT. This codes for CASSQDGQGGQPQHF.

This clonotype came up a few times. This sequence joins TRBV7-2 and TRBJ1-1, with D hard to call. Trimming took 4 bases from V and 0 from J, leaving 12 bases between them. This CDR3 region has 15 residues. Germline CDR1 reads SGHTA; CDR2 reads FQGNSA. The chain's CDR3 is CASSSLGAMNTEAFF. The DNA of the CDR3 is TGTGCCAGCAGCTCACTAGGAGCTATGAACACTGAAGCTTTCTTT.

V is TRBV30 and J is TRBJ2-7, with D unresolved. V was shortened by 2 bases and J by 5 bases, with 10 bases between the two germline ends. This CDR3 spans 12 amino acids. The germline V gene encodes CDR1 GTSNPN and CDR2 SVGIG (reference sequence). In DNA form, the CDR3 reads TGTGCCTGGAGTTGGTACCGGAACGAGCAGTACTTC. As protein: CAWSWYRNEQYF.

This rearrangement joins TRBV7-9 to TRBJ2-7, with 8 positions matching TRBD1. Per germline, CDR1 SEHNR and CDR2 FQNEAQ (reference sequence). CDR3 length: 13 amino acids. Unmatched junction bases numbered 4, after V lost 5 bases and J lost 4 bases. The CDR3 region has the DNA TGTGCCAGCAGCCCGGGACAGGTTTACGAGCAGTACTTC. Encoded protein: CASSPGQVYEQYF. The full variable domain, in which reference TRBV7-9 and TRBJ2-7 provide the parts outside the CDR3, is DTGVSQNPRHKITKRGQNVTFRCDPISEHNRLYWYRQTLGQGPEFLTYFQNEAQLEKSRLLSDRFSAERPKGSFSTLEIQRTEQGDSAMYLCASSPGQVYEQYFGPGTRLTVT.